This TCR beta chain originates from a study of T cell responses to AZD1222 COVID-19 vaccine. Overall study findings and caveats: The study reported that nearly half of spike-specific TCRs target unmutated variant regions. Vaccine-associated CD4 TCRs ranged over spike, dominating at 160-218 and 743-854. In all cases, repertoires were sampled only after the peak T cell response.

To note about this clone: As yet, its antigen is unknown.

The length of the CDR3 is 10 residues. Clones were sequenced by immunoSEQ multiplex PCR, and TCRdb holds only the in-frame ones, with some missing. Of approximately 110,000 clones detected, 90% to 95% appear once; the ten largest clones hold 2% to 2.5%. This receptor was obtained from an adult in good health. The J gene is TRBJ1-2, the V gene TRBV7-5; no DNA check was done on the table's D call, TRBD1. TRBV7-5 is a pseudogene. This specimen was peripheral blood, taken on day 0 of AZD1222 vaccination. The CDR3 nucleotides read TGTGCCGTCCAGATGTATGGCTACACCTTC. Its translation is CAVQMYGYTF.